This TCR beta chain was sequenced in a study of regulatory T cells in long-lasting Graves disease. Across the whole study: Antithyroid drug intake by newly diagnosed Graves' patients had lasted under 3 months. Overall study findings and caveats: Segments TRBV28, TRBJ1-2 and TRBJ2-5 showed preferential usage in persistent disease.

Noted time point: newly diagnosed GD, antithyroid drugs for less than 3 months. Extracted PBMC RNA gave rise to the TCR library. The guidelines of the American Thyroid Association were the basis for diagnosing Graves' disease. This clonotype was found many times. The antigen is undetermined. Germline-derived CDR1 and CDR2 are SGHRS and YFSETQ. The CDR3 loop spans 14 amino acids. J gave up 3 bases and V 6 bases, and 5 bases lay outside the gene matches. According to the study, TCR beta libraries were built with iRepertoire HTBI primers and CDR3-region Arm-PCR. TCRdb itself ran the multiplex PCR reads through MiXCR, one entry per CDR3 protein. Of under 250,000 distinct CDR3 sequences in the sample, 20% were seen once.

The TCR was taken from a female donor with Graves disease. This specimen consisted of peripheral blood mononuclear cells (PBMCs), obtained at new diagnosis, from a patient treated with antithyroid drugs. The rearrangement joins TRBV5-1 to TRBJ2-3; 9 bases are shared with TRBD2. The CDR3 nucleotides read TGCGCCAGCACGGTGGCGGGGGGGACAGATACGCAGTATTTT. Translation: CASTVAGGTDTQYF.